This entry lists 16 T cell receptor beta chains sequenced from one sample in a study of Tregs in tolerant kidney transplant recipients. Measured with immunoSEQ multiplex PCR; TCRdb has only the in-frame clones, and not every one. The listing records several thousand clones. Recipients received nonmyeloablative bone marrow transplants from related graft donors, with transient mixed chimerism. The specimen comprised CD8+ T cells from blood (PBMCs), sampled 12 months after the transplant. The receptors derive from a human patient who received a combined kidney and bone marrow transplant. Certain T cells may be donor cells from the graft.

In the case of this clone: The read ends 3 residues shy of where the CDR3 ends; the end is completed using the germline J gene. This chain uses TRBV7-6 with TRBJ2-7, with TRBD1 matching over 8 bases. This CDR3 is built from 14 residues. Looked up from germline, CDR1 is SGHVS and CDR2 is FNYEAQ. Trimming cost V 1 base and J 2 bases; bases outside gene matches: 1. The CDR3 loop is CASSLEQGAYEQYF. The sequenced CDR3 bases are TGTGCCAGCAGCTTAGAACAGGGGGCCTACGAG.

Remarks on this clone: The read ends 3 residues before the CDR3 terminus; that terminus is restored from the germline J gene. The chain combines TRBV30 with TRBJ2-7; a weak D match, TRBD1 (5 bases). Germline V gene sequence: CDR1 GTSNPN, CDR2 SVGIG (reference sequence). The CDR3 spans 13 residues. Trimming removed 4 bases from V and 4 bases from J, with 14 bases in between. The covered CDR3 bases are TGTGCCTGGATCCCCCGCGACAGATACGAG. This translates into CAWIPRDRYE. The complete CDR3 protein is CAWIPRDRYEQYF.

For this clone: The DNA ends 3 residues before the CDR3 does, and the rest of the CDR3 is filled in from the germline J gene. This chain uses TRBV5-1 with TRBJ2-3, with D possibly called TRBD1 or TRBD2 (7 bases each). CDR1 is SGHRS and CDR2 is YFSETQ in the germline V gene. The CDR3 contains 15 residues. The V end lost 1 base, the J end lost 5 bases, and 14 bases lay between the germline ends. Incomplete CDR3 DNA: TGCGCCAGCAGCTTGTGGGAGGGGGCAGGAGATACG. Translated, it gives CASSLWEGAGDT. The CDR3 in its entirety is CASSLWEGAGDTQYF. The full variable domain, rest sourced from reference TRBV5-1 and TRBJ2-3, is KAGVTQTPRYLIKTRGQQVTLSCSPISGHRSVSWYQQTPGQGLQFLFEYFSETQRNKGNFPGRFSGRQFSNSRSEMNVSTLELGDSALYLCASSLWEGAGDTQYFGPGTRLTVL.

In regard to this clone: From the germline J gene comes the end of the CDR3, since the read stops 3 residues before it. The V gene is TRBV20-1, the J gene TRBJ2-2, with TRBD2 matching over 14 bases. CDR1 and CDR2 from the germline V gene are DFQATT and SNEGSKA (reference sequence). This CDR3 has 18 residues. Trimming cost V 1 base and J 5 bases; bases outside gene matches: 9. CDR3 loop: CSARAWGLAGVFTGELFF. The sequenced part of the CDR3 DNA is TGCAGTGCTAGAGCGTGGGGACTAGCGGGAGTTTTTACCGGGGAG.

The covered CDR3 bases are TGTGCCAGCGGCGCGCTAGCGGGAGCCGATACG. It codes for CASGALAGADT. The whole CDR3 is CASGALAGADTQYF. The rearrangement links TRBV7-9 to TRBJ2-3, with 10 bases that match TRBD2. With the read ending 3 residues before the CDR3 end, the germline J gene is used to fill in that end. The CDR3 contains 14 residues. V trimming: 8 bases; J trimming: 6 bases; junction bases outside the gene matches: 8. The germline gives CDR1 SEHNR, CDR2 FQNEAQ (reference sequence).

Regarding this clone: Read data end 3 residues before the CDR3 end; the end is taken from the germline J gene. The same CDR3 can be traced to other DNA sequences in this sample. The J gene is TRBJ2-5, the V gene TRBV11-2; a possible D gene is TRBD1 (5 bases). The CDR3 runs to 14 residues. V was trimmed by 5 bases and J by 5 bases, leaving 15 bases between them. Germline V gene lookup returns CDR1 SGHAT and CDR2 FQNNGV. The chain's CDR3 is CASSQAGLGETQYF. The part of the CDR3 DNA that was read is TGTGCCAGCAGCCAAGCAGGGTTAGGGGAGACC.

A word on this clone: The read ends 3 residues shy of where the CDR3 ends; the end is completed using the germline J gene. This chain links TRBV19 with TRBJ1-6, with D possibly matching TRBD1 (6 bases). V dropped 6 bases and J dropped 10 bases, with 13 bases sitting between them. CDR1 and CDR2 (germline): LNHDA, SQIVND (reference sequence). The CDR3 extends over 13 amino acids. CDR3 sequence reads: CASRGRGSSPLHF. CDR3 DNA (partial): TGTGCCAGTAGGGGCAGGGGTAGCTCACCC.

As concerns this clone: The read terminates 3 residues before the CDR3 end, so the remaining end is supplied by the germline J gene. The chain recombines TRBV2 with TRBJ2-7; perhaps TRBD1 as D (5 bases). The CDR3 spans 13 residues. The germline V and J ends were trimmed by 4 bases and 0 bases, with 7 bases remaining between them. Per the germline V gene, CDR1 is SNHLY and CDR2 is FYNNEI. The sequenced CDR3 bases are TGTGCCAGCAGTGGCGACAGCTCCTACGAG. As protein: CASSGDSSYE. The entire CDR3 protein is CASSGDSSYEQYF. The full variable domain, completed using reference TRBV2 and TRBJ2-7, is EPEVTQTPSHQVTQMGQEVILRCVPISNHLYFYWYRQILGQKVEFLVSFYNNEISEKSEIFDDQFSVERPDGSNFTLKIRSTKLEDSAMYFCASSGDSSYEQYFGPGTRLTVT.

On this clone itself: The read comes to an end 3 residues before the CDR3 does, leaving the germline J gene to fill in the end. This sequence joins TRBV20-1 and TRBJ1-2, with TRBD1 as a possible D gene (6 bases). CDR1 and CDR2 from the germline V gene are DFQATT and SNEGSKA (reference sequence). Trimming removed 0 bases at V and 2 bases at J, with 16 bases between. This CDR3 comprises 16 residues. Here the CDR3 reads CSARDLPLQGNYGYTF. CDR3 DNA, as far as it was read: TGCAGTGCTAGAGACCTTCCTCTTCAGGGGAACTATGGC.

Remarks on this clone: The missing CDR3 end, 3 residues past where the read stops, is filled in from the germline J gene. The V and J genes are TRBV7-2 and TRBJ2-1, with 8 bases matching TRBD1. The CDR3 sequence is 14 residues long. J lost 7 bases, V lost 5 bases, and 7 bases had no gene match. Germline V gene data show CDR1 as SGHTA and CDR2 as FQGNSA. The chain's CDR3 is CASSPRTGKNEQFF. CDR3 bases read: TGTGCCAGCAGCCCCAGGACAGGGAAGAATGAG.

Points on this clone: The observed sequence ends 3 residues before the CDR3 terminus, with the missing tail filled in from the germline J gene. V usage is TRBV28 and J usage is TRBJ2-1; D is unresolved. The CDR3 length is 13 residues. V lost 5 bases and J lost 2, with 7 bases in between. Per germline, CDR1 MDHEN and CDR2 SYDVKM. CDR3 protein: CASSPYTYNEQFF. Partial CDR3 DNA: TGTGCCAGCAGTCCTTACACCTACAATGAG.

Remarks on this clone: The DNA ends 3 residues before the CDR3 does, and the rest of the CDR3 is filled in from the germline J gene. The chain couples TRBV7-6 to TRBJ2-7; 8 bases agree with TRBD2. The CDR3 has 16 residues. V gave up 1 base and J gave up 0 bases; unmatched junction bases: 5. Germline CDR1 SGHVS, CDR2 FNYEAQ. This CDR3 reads CASSLGPLAGSYEQYF. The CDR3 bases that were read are TGTGCCAGCAGCTTAGGCCCCCTAGCGGGCTCCTACGAG.

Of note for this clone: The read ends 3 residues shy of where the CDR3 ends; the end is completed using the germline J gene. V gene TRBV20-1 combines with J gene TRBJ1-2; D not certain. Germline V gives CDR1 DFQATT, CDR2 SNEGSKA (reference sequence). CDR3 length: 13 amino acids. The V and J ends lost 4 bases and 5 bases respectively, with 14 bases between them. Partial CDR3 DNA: TGCAGTGCTATTGGCAGGAATACTTATGGC. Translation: CSAIGRNTYG. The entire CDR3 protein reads CSAIGRNTYGYTF.

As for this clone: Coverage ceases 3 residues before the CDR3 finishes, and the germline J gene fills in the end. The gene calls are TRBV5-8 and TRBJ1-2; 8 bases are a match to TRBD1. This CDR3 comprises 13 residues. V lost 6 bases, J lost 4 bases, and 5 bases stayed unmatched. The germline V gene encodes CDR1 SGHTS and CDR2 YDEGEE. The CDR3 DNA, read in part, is TGTGCCAGCACCGGGACAGGAGGCTATGGC. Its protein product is CASTGTGGYG. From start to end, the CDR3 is CASTGTGGYGYTF. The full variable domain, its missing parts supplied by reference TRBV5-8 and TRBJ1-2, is EAGVTQSPTHLIKTRGQQATLRCSPISGHTSVYWYQQALGLGLQFLLWYDEGEERNRGNFPPRFSGRQFPNYSSELNVNALELEDSALYLCASTGTGGYGYTFGSGTRLTVV.

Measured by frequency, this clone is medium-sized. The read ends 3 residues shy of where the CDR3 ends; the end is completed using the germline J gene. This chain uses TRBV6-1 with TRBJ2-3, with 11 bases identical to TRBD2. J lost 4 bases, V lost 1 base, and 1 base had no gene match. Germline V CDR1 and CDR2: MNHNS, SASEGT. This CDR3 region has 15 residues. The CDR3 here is CASSEGLAGPDTQYF. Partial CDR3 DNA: TGTGCCAGCAGTGAAGGACTAGCGGGACCAGATACG.

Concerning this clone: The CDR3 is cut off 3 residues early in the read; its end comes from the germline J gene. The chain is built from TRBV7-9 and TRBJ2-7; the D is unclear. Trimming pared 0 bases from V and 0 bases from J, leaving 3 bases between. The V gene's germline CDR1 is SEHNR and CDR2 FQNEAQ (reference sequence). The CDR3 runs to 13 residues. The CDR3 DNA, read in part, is TGTGCCAGCAGCTTAGCCAGCTCCTACGAG. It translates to CASSLASSYE. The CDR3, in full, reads CASSLASSYEQYF.